This T cell receptor beta chain is drawn from a study of blood T cell repertoires in COVID-19. About the research overall: From the United States, Italy and Spain came samples of acute and convalescent COVID-19. T cells, B-cell-depleted T cells, or PBMCs supplied cDNA or gDNA.

As originally analysed: How many nucleated cells were present was estimated from reference gene primer amplification. TCRdb's copy holds only in-frame clones and misses some; the assay was immunoSEQ multiplex PCR. V, J and clone size reflect that table, while D and trimming were determined from the DNA. The data contain 200,000 to 250,000 clones, approximately 84% of them seen just once; the ten biggest clones take up 5.9%. V gave up 6 bases and J gave up 5 bases; unmatched junction bases: 10. CDR1 is MNHEY and CDR2 is SMNVEV in the germline V gene (reference sequence). The CDR3 has 15 residues. Sequencing was carried out using peripheral blood. V usage is TRBV27 and J usage is TRBJ1-5; TRBD1 aligns across 7 bases. The sequence was collected from a man older than 75 with acute or convalescent COVID-19. The CDR3 DNA reads TGTGCCAGCAGCCGGGCGCAGGGGGTCGATCAGCCCCAGCATTTT. Translation gives CASSRAQGVDQPQHF.